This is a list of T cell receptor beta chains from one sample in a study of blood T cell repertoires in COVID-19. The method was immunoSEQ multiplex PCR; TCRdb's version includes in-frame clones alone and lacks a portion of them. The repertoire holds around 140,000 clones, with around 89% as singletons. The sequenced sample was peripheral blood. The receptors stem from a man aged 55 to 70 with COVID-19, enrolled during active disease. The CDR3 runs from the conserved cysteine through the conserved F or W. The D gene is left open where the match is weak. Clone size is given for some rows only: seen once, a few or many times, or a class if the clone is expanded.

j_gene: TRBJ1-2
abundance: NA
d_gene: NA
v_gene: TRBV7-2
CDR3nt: TGTGCCAGCAGCTCCTCAGGGGCTGGCTATGGCTACACCTTC
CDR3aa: CASSSSGAGYGYTF

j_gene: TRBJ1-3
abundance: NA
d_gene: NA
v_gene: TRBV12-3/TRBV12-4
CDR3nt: TGTGCCAGCAGTAGGGACACTGGAAACACCATATATTTT
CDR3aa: CASSRDTGNTIYF

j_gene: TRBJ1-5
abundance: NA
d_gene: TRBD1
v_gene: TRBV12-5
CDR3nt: TGTGCTAGTGGTTTCGTTCAGGGGGCTCGACAGCCCCAGCATTTT
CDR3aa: CASGFVQGARQPQHF

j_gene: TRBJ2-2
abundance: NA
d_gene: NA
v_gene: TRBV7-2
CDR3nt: TGTGCCAGCAGCCCGAGATTAGGGAGCCCTGCCGGGGAGCTGTTTTTT
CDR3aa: CASSPRLGSPAGELFF

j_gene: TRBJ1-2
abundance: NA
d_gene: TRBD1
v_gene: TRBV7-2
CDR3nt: TGTGCCAGCAGCTTCTTTGATCCCGGGACAGGTGACGGCTACACCTTC
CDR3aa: CASSFFDPGTGDGYTF

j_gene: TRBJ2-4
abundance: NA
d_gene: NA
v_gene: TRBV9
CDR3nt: TGTGCCAGCAGCGTAGATCAGGGGGCCAAAAACATTCAGTACTTC
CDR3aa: CASSVDQGAKNIQYF

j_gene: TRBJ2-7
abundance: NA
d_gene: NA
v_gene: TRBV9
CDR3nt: TGTGCCAGCAGCGTAGCGACTACGCCCTCCTACGAGCAGTACTTC
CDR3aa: CASSVATTPSYEQYF

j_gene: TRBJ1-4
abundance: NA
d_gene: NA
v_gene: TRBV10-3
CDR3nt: TGTGCCATCAGCGCGAATGAAAAACTGTTTTTT
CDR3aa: CAISANEKLFF

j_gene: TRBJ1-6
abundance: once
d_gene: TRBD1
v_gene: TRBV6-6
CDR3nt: TGTGCCAGCAGTGACAGGGTACAGAATTCACCCCTCCACTTT
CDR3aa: CASSDRVQNSPLHF

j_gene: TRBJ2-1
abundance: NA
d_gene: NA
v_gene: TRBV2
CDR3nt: TGTGCCAGCAGCCTCGGGTTTGCGGTAAGGGAGCAGTTCTTC
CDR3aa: CASSLGFAVREQFF

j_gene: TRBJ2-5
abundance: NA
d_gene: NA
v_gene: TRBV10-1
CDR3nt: TGCGCCAGCAGTGAGTACAGAGACCAAGAGACCCAGTACTTC
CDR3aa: CASSEYRDQETQYF

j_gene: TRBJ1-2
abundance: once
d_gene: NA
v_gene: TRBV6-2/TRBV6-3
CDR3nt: TGTGCCAGCAGTAAGCCGACATATGGCTACACCTTC
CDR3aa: CASSKPTYGYTF

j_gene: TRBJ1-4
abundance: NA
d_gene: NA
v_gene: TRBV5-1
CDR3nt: TGCGCCAGCAGCCCCAGTCCTGCAACTAATGAAAAACTGTTTTTT
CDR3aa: CASSPSPATNEKLFF

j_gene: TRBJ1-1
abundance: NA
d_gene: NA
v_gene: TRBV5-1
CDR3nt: TGCGCCAGCAGCTTGGCTGAGACTGAAGCTTTCTTT
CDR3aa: CASSLAETEAFF

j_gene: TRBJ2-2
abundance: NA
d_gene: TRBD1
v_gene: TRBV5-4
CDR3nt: TGTGCCAGCAGCTCCCTCCAGGGGGATCTGTCCGGGGAGCTGTTTTTT
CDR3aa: CASSSLQGDLSGELFF

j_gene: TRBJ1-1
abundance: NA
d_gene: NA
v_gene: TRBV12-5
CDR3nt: TGTGCTAGTGGTTCCGCACTAAACACTGAAGCTTTCTTT
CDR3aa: CASGSALNTEAFF

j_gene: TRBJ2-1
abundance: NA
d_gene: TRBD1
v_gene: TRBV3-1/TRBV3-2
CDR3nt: TGTGCCAGCAGCCCCAGACAGGGGGAGCAGTTCTTC
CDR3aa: CASSPRQGEQFF

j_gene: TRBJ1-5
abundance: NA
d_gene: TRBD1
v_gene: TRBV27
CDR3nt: TGTGCCAGCAGTTTATCTTTACGACAGGGGGCGAAAATGCAGCCCCAGCATTTT
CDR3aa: CASSLSLRQGAKMQPQHF

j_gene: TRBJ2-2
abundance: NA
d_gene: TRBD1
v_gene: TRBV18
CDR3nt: TGTGCCCCAAAGGGCGAGACAGGGTTCACCGGGGAGCTGTTTTTT
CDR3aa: CAPKGETGFTGELFF

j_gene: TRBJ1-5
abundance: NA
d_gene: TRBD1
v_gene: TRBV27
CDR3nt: TGTGCCAGCAGTCCAAACAGGGGGCGTGGTAGCAATCAGCCCCAGCATTTT
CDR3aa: CASSPNRGRGSNQPQHF

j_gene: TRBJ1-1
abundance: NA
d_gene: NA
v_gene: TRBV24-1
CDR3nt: TGTGCCACCAGTGATACAGGCCCCACTGAAGCTTTCTTT
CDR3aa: CATSDTGPTEAFF

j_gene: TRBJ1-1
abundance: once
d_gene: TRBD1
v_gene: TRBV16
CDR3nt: TGTGCCAGCAGCCTAGAACAGGGGATGATTGAAGCTTTCTTT
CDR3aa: CASSLEQGMIEAFF

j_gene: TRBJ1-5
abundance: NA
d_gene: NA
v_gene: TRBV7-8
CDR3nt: TGTGCCAGCAGCTTAGTTGCGGTGCGGGCCGCCGCTAGCAATCAGCCCCAGCATTTT
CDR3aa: CASSLVAVRAAASNQPQHF